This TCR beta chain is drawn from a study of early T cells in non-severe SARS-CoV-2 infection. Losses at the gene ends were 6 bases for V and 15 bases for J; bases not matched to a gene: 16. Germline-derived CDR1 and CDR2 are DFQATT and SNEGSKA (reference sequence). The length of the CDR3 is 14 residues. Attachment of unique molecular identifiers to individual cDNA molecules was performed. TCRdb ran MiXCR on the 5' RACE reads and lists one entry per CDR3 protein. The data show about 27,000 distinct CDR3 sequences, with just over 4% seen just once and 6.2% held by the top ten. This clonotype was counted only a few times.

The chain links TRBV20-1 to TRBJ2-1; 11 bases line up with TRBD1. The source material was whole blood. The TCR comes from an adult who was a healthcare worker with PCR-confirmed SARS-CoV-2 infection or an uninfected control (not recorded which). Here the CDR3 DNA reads TGCAGTGCCGAACCACGGACAGGGGGCGATGAGGCGTTCTTC. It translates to CSAEPRTGGDEAFF.